This T cell receptor (beta chain) came from a study of early T cells in non-severe SARS-CoV-2 infection. Study-wide results and caveats: VDJdb matching, biased toward anti-spike CD8 responses, missed private and CD4 specificities.

Individual cDNA molecules were tagged with unique molecular identifiers, the study reported. TCRdb used MiXCR to reprocess the 5' RACE reads, holding one entry per CDR3 protein. The sample has around 49,000 distinct CDR3 sequences, 9.5% to 13% seen once. Looked up from germline, CDR1 is ENHRY and CDR2 is SYGVKD. The V gene end was trimmed by 0 bases and the J gene end by 4 bases; junction bases not matched to a gene: 12. The CDR3 spans 18 residues. This clonotype was seen repeatedly, ten times or more. Its target is not known. The V call is TRBV10-3, the J call TRBJ2-3; the match to TRBD2 covers 8 bases. Sequenced: whole blood. This clonotype was obtained from an adult who was a healthcare worker with PCR-confirmed SARS-CoV-2 infection or an uninfected control (not recorded which). DNA of the CDR3: TGTGCCATCAGTGAGTCCTCCGCAAGCGGGAGTTCATCAGATACGCAGTATTTT. It specifies CAISESSASGSSSDTQYF.